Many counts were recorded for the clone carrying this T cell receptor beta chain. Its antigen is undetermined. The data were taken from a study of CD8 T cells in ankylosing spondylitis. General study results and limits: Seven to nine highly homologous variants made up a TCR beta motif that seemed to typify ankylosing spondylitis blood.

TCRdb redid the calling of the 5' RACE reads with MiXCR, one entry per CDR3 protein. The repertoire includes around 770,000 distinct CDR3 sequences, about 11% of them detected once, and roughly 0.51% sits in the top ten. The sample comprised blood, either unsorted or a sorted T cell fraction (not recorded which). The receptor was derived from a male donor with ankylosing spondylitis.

The CDR3 DNA reads as TGTGCCAGCAGTTACGGGACAGAACGGGAGCAGTACTTC. Amino acid sequence: CASSYGTEREQYF. The V gene is TRBV6-5, the J gene TRBJ2-7, with 7 bases that match TRBD1. The CDR3 runs to 13 residues. Germline assignment: CDR1 MNHEY and CDR2 SVGAGI. Losses at the gene ends were 2 bases for V and 7 bases for J; bases not matched to a gene: 5.